The 18 T cell receptor beta chains below come from one sample, sequenced in a study of CD8 T cells in Susac syndrome. RNA in amounts of about 0.45 to 1 ug was reverse transcribed with random hexamers. TCRdb re-derived calls from the immunoSEQ multiplex PCR reads in MiXCR, one entry per CDR3 protein. This repertoire shows about 180,000 distinct CDR3 sequences, over 90% found once; its top ten account for 0.085% to 0.1%. The sequencing sample was made of CD4+ T cells from PBMCs. The receptors were sampled from a human donor with Susac syndrome.

CDR3 sequence reads: CASSHYRDRLSSTDTQYF. Here the CDR3 DNA reads TGTGCCAGCAGCCACTACCGGGACAGGTTATCTAGCACAGATACGCAGTATTTT. V and J are TRBV3-1 and TRBJ2-3; 8 positions agree with TRBD1. The ends lost 3 bases at V and 0 bases at J; junction bases unmatched: 11. Germline CDR1 reads LGHDT; CDR2 reads YNNKEL (reference sequence). The CDR3 length is 18 residues.

The V and J genes are TRBV29-1 and TRBJ1-1; D may be TRBD1 (5 bases). The V gene's germline CDR1 is SQVTM and CDR2 ANQGSEA. The CDR3 consists of 12 residues. Trimming removed 1 base from V and 7 bases from J, with 10 bases in between. The chain's CDR3 is CSVEGKTVEAFF. The CDR3, as DNA: TGCAGCGTTGAAGGCAAGACAGTTGAAGCTTTCTTT.

Only one count was recorded for this clonotype. The chain links TRBV30 to TRBJ2-5; 11 positions agree with TRBD1. With V trimmed by 5 bases and J by 5 bases, 7 bases remained unmatched. The CDR3 extends over 14 amino acids. The germline V gene encodes CDR1 GTSNPN and CDR2 SVGIG (reference sequence). The CDR3 loop is CAWEGTGGWETQYF. CDR3 in DNA: TGTGCCTGGGAGGGGACAGGGGGATGGGAGACCCAGTACTTC.

The chain recombines TRBV29-1 with TRBJ1-1; 11 bases agree with TRBD1. Unmatched junction bases numbered 11, after V lost 6 bases and J lost 11 bases. Germline CDR1 and CDR2: SQVTM and ANQGSEA. This CDR3 has 13 residues. CDR3 amino acids: CSVGGQGVPAAFF. CDR3 DNA: TGCAGCGTCGGGGGACAGGGGGTCCCAGCGGCTTTCTTT.

The rearrangement joins TRBV20-1 to TRBJ1-2, with D hard to call. The CDR3 has 15 amino acids. In germline, CDR1 is DFQATT, CDR2 SNEGSKA (reference sequence). V was shortened by 0 bases and J by 8 bases, with 19 bases between the two germline ends. DNA of the CDR3: TGCAGTGCTAGAGATCTGAAGAGGCCAGTAGAGGGCTACACCTTC. Amino acid sequence: CSARDLKRPVEGYTF.

CDR3 region: CATSTGPRTDTQYF. CDR3 DNA sequence: TGTGCCACGAGTACTGGGCCGAGGACAGATACGCAGTATTTT. The chain recombines TRBV19 with TRBJ2-3; D unclear. The CDR3 sequence is 14 residues long. Per germline, CDR1 LNHDA and CDR2 SQIVND (reference sequence). V dropped 10 bases and J dropped 3 bases, with 17 bases sitting between them.

A single count supports this clonotype. This chain joins TRBV7-9 and TRBJ1-4; D might be TRBD1 (5 bases). V gave up 5 bases and J gave up 7 bases, with 8 bases separating them. The germline gives CDR1 SEHNR, CDR2 FQNEAQ (reference sequence). The CDR3 contains 12 residues. The CDR3 DNA follows: TGTGCCAGCAGCCGGACAAGTGAAAAACTGTTTTTT. As protein: CASSRTSEKLFF.

The table lists this clonotype with a count of one. The V call is TRBV29-1, the J call TRBJ1-1, with D unclear. V shed 1 base and J shed 1 base, with 7 bases lying between them. This CDR3 has 13 amino acids. From germline, CDR1 is SQVTM and CDR2 ANQGSEA. CDR3 loop: CSVEGHQNTEAFF. The CDR3 DNA reads as TGCAGCGTTGAAGGGCACCAGAACACTGAAGCTTTCTTT. The full variable domain, rest sourced from reference TRBV29-1 and TRBJ1-1, is SAVISQKPSRDICQRGTSLTIQCQVDSQVTMMFWYRQQPGQSLTLIATANQGSEATYESGFVIDKFPISRPNLTFSTLTVSNMSPEDSSIYLCSVEGHQNTEAFFGQGTRLTVV.

The V and J genes are TRBV6-1 and TRBJ2-7; TRBD2 aligns across 14 bases. There are 19 residues in the CDR3. CDR1 and CDR2 from the germline V gene are MNHNS and SASEGT. Trimming took 5 bases from V and 7 from J; bases not matched to a gene: 19. The CDR3 region is CASSRYWTSGRPSPREQYF. The CDR3 DNA reads TGTGCCAGCAGTCGATACTGGACTAGCGGGAGGCCATCGCCGCGGGAGCAGTACTTC.

The V gene is TRBV7-6, the J gene TRBJ2-5; 8 bases fit TRBD2. The trim removed 5 bases at V and 12 bases at J, leaving 11 bases unmatched. Germline assignment: CDR1 SGHVS and CDR2 FNYEAQ. The CDR3 consists of 13 residues. CDR3 protein: CASSPSGGDLKYF. CDR3 sequence (DNA): TGTGCCAGCAGCCCCTCGGGAGGGGACCTAAAGTACTTC.

The CDR3 region is CASSLGQIYEQYF. The CDR3 nucleotides read TGTGCCAGCAGCCTCGGACAGATCTACGAGCAGTACTTC. The chain combines TRBV4-2 with TRBJ2-7; a possible D gene is TRBD1 (6 bases). The germline V and J ends were trimmed by 4 bases and 3 bases, with 10 bases remaining between them. The V gene's germline CDR1 is LGHNA and CDR2 YNFKEQ. The CDR3 runs to 13 residues.

This clonotype appeared a single time. This chain joins TRBV24-1 and TRBJ2-7; TRBD2 is a possible D gene (5 bases). Germline V gene lookup returns CDR1 KGHDR and CDR2 SFDVKD. This CDR3 contains 16 residues. V was shortened by 2 bases and J by 2 bases, with 15 bases between the two germline ends. This chain's CDR3 is CATSDSQDSSPYEQYF. DNA of the CDR3: TGTGCCACCAGTGATTCCCAGGACTCCAGCCCCTACGAGCAGTACTTC.

V gene TRBV28 combines with J gene TRBJ2-6; D possibly corresponds to TRBD1 (8 bases). CDR1 MDHEN and CDR2 SYDVKM come from the germline V gene. The CDR3 has 19 residues. V lost 5 bases and J 0 bases, leaving 20 bases between the germline ends. In DNA form, the CDR3 reads TGTGCCAGCAGTCCCTGGGGGGGACAGGACTCCTCTGGGGCCAACGTCCTGACTTTC. Translation gives CASSPWGGQDSSGANVLTF. Drawing the rest from reference TRBV28 and TRBJ2-6, the complete variable domain is DVKVTQSSRYLVKRTGEKVFLECVQDMDHENMFWYRQDPGLGLRLIYFSYDVKMKEKGDIPEGYSVSREKKERFSLILESASTNQTSMYLCASSPWGGQDSSGANVLTFGAGSRLTVL.

The chain recombines TRBV29-1 with TRBJ2-1, with 7 bases identical to TRBD1. Germline loops: CDR1 SQVTM, CDR2 ANQGSEA. The junction had 6 bases not matched to a gene; V was cut back by 6 bases and J by 1 base. The CDR3 covers 14 residues. The CDR3 here is CSVPDRVSYNEQFF. CDR3 DNA: TGCAGCGTCCCAGACAGGGTGTCCTACAATGAGCAGTTCTTC.

The V and J genes are TRBV10-3 and TRBJ2-7, with 13 bases aligning to TRBD2. Losses at the gene ends were 6 bases for V and 5 bases for J; bases not matched to a gene: 13. This CDR3 spans 17 amino acids. Looked up from germline, CDR1 is ENHRY and CDR2 is SYGVKD. CDR3 nucleotides: TGTGCCATCAGGAGGGGGACTAGCGGGATTGGGGCCAACGAGCAGTACTTC. Protein: CAIRRGTSGIGANEQYF.

The chain combines TRBV5-1 with TRBJ2-3; the match to TRBD2 covers 11 bases. The V gene's germline CDR1 is SGHRS and CDR2 YFSETQ. The CDR3 has 15 amino acids. V trimming: 4 bases; J trimming: 5 bases; junction bases outside the gene matches: 6. The CDR3 DNA is TGCGCCAGCAGCAATCTAGCGGGAGGAGTAGATACGCAGTATTTT. Protein sequence: CASSNLAGGVDTQYF. The whole variable domain, filled in from reference TRBV5-1 and TRBJ2-3, reads KAGVTQTPRYLIKTRGQQVTLSCSPISGHRSVSWYQQTPGQGLQFLFEYFSETQRNKGNFPGRFSGRQFSNSRSEMNVSTLELGDSALYLCASSNLAGGVDTQYFGPGTRLTVL.

This chain links TRBV7-2 with TRBJ1-5; 8 nucleotides align to TRBD1. Germline CDR1 is SGHTA and CDR2 is FQGNSA. J gave up 7 bases and V 3 bases, and 5 bases lay outside the gene matches. This CDR3 has 14 residues. CDR3 nucleotides: TGTGCCAGCAGCTTCGGGACAGGCGGACAGCCCCAGCATTTT. This encodes CASSFGTGGQPQHF. Combining the CDR3 with reference TRBV7-2 and TRBJ1-5 gives the whole variable domain GAGVSQSPSNKVTEKGKDVELRCDPISGHTALYWYRQSLGQGLEFLIYFQGNSAPDKSGLPSDRFSAERTGGSVSTLTIQRTQQEDSAVYLCASSFGTGGQPQHFGDGTRLSIL.

The rearrangement links TRBV6-1 to TRBJ2-5; possible D gene TRBD1, 6 bases. Deletions cut 6 bases from V and 1 base from J, with 12 bases between. The CDR3 consists of 14 residues. Germline assignment: CDR1 MNHNS and CDR2 SASEGT. DNA of the CDR3: TGTGCCAGCAGATCGGACAGCACCCAAGAGACCCAGTACTTC. Its translation: CASRSDSTQETQYF.